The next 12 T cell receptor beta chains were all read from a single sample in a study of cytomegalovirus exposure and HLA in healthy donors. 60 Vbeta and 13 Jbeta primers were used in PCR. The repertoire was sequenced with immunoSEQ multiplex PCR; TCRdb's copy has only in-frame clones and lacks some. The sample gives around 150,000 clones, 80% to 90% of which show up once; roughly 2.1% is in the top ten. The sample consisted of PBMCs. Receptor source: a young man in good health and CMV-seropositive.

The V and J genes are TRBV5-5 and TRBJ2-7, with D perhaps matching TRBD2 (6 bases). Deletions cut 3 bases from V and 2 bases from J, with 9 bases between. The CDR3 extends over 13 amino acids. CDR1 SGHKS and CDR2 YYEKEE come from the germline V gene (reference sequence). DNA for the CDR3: TGTGCCAGCAGCTGGGGGGTTGCCTACGAGCAGTACTTC. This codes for CASSWGVAYEQYF.

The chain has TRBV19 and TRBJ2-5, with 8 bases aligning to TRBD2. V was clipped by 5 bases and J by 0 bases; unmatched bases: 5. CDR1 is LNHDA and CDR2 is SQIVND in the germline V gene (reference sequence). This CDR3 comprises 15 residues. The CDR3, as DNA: TGTGCCAGTAGTCCGGGGGGGGAGTACCAAGAGACCCAGTACTTC. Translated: CASSPGGEYQETQYF.

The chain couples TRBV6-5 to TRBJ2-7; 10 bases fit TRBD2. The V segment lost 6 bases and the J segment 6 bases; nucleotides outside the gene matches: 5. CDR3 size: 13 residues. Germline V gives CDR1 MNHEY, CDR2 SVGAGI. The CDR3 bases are TGTGCCAGCAGGGGGACTAGCGAAGGCGAGCAGTACTTC. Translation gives CASRGTSEGEQYF.

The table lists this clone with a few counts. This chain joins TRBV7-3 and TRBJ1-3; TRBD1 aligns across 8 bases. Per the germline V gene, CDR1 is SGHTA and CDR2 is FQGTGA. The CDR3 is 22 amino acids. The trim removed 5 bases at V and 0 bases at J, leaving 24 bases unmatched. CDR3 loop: CASSTKSLDRVGGSPSGNTIYF. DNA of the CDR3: TGTGCCAGCAGCACAAAGTCCCTGGACAGGGTAGGTGGGTCCCCCTCTGGAAACACCATATATTTT.

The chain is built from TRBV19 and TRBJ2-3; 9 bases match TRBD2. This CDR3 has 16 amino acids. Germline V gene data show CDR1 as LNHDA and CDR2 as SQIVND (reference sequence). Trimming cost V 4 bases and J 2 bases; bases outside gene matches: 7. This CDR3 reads CASSTRTSDATDTQYF. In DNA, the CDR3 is TGTGCCAGTAGTACCCGGACTAGCGATGCCACAGATACGCAGTATTTT.

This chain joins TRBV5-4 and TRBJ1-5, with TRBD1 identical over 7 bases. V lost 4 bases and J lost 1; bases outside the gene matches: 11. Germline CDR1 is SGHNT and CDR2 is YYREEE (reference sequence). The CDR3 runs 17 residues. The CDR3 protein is CASSQGGGGASNQPQHF. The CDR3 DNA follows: TGTGCCAGCAGCCAGGGAGGAGGGGGCGCGAGCAATCAGCCCCAGCATTTT. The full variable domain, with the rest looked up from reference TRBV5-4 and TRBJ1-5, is ETGVTQSPTHLIKTRGQQVTLRCSSQSGHNTVSWYQQALGQGPQFIFQYYREEENGRGNFPPRFSGLQFPNYSSELNVNALELDDSALYLCASSQGGGGASNQPQHFGDGTRLSIL.

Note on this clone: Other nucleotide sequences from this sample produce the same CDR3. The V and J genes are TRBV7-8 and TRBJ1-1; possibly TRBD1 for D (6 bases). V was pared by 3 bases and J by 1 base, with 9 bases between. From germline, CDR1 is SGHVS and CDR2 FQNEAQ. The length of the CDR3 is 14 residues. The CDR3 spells CASSFQGTNTEAFF. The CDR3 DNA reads TGTGCCAGCAGCTTTCAGGGGACGAACACTGAAGCTTTCTTT.

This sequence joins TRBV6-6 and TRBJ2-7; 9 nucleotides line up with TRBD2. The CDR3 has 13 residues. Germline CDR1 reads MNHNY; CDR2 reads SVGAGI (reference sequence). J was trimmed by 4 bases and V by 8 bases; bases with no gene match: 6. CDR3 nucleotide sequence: TGTGCCAGCGGATTAGCGGGGGTATACGAGCAGTACTTC. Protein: CASGLAGVYEQYF.

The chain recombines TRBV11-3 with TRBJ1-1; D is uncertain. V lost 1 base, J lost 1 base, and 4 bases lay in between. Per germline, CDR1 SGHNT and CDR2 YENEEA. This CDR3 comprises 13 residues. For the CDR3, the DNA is TGTGCCAGCAGCTTAGTCCAGAACACTGAAGCTTTCTTT. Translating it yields CASSLVQNTEAFF.

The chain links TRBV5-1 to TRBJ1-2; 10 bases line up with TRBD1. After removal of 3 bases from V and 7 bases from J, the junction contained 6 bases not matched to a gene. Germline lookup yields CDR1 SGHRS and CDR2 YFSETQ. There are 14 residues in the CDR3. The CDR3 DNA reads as TGCGCCAGCAGCTGGGACAGGGGATCGAGTGGCTACACCTTC. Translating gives CASSWDRGSSGYTF. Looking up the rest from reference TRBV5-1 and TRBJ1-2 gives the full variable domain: KAGVTQTPRYLIKTRGQQVTLSCSPISGHRSVSWYQQTPGQGLQFLFEYFSETQRNKGNFPGRFSGRQFSNSRSEMNVSTLELGDSALYLCASSWDRGSSGYTFGSGTRLTVV.

The chain's CDR3 is CASSLSGWTTRQSEKLFF. The DNA for the CDR3 is TGTGCCAGCAGCTTAAGCGGGTGGACGACCCGTCAAAGTGAAAAACTGTTTTTT. The chain carries TRBV7-2 and TRBJ1-4; no firm D call. Germline V gene lookup returns CDR1 SGHTA and CDR2 FQGNSA. The length of the CDR3 is 18 residues. The V end was cut by 2 bases, the J end by 7 bases, with 23 bases between.

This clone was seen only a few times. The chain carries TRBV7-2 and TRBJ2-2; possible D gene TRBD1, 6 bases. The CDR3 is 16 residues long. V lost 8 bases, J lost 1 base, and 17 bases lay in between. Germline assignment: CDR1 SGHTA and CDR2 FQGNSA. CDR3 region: CASRPLTGLNTGELFF. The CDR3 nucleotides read TGTGCCAGCCGCCCCCTAACAGGGTTGAACACCGGGGAGCTGTTTTTT. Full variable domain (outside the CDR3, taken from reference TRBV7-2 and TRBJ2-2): GAGVSQSPSNKVTEKGKDVELRCDPISGHTALYWYRQSLGQGLEFLIYFQGNSAPDKSGLPSDRFSAERTGGSVSTLTIQRTQQEDSAVYLCASRPLTGLNTGELFFGEGSRLTVL.